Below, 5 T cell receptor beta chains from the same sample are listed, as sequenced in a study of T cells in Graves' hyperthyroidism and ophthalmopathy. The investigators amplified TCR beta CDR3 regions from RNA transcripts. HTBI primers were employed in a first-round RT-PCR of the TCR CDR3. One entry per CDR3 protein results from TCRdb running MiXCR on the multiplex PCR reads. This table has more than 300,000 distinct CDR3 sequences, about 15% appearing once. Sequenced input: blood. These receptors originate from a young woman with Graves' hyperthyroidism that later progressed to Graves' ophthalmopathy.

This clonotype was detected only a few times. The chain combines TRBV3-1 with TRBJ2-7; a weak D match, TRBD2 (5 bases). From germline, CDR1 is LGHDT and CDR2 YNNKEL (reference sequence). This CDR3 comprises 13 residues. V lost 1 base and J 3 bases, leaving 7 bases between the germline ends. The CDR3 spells CASSQAGYYEQYF. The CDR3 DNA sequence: TGTGCCAGCAGCCAAGCGGGGTACTACGAGCAGTACTTC.

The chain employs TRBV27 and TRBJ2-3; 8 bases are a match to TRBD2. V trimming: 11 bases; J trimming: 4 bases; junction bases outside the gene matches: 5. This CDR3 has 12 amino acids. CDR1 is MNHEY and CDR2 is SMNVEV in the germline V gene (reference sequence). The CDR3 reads CASAGGADTQYF. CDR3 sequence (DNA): TGTGCCTCGGCGGGGGGCGCAGATACGCAGTATTTT.

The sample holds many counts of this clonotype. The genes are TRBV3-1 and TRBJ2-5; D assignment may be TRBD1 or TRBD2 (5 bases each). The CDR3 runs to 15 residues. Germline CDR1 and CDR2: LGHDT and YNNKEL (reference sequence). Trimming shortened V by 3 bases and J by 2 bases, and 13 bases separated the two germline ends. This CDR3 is CASSHRDGVQETQYF. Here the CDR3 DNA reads TGTGCCAGCAGCCATCGGGACGGAGTTCAAGAGACCCAGTACTTC.

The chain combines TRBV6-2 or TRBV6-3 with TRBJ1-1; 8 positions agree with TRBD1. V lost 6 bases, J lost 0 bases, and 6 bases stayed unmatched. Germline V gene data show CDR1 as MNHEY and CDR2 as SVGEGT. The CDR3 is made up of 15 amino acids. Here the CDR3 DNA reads TGTGCCAGCAGGTGGGGGACAGGCATGAACACTGAAGCTTTCTTT. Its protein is CASRWGTGMNTEAFF.

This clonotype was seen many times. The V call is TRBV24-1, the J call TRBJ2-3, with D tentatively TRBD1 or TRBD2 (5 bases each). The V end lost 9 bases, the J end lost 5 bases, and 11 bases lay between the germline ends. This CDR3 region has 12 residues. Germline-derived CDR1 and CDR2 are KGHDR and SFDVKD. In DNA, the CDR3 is TGTGCCACCGGGGGTGAGATAGATACGCAGTATTTT. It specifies CATGGEIDTQYF.